This T cell receptor (beta chain) was recovered during a study of Graves' ophthalmopathy and Graves' hyperthyroidism. Across the study: Specimen type is peripheral blood, obtained at initial diagnosis before any treatment.

From RNA, the CDR3 regions of TCR beta chains were amplified and sequenced. First-round RT-PCR employed HTBI primers, with a second-round multiplex PCR after it. TCRdb called the multiplex PCR reads again in MiXCR, with one record for every CDR3 protein. The sample consists of 150,000 to 200,000 distinct CDR3 sequences, 37% of them appearing once. Germline-derived CDR1 and CDR2 are MNHNS and SASEGT. The V gene lost 3 bases and the J gene lost 3 bases, with 8 bases spanning the gap. This CDR3 comprises 13 residues. Sample: peripheral blood. The chain employs TRBV6-1 and TRBJ1-1; D is uncertain. The TCR was taken from a woman aged 40 to 50 with Graves' ophthalmopathy. CDR3 protein: CASSDERYTEAFF. In nucleotides, the CDR3 is TGTGCCAGCAGTGATGAAAGGTACACTGAAGCTTTCTTT.